This TCR beta chain originates from a study of response to subunit inactivated influenza vaccine. V was trimmed by 8 bases and J by 3 bases, leaving 18 bases between them. CDR1 and CDR2 from the germline V gene are LNHDA and SQIVND (reference sequence). The CDR3 runs 15 residues. In this sample, this clonotype turned up a few times. TCRdb re-called the RT-PCR reads through MiXCR, storing one row per CDR3 protein. This sample yields about half a million distinct CDR3 sequences, of which about 7.6% are seen a single time; 10% to 15% belongs to the top ten. The chain recombines TRBV19 with TRBJ2-3; maybe TRBD1 (5 bases). Sample: PBMCs from blood, taken around 25 months after vaccination. The receptor was derived from a man aged 45 to 70 who received an inactivated influenza vaccine. The CDR3 region has the DNA TGTGCCAGTCAGCCCCTCCGGGCAGGGACAGATACGCAGTATTTT. Protein product: CASQPLRAGTDTQYF. The whole variable domain, filled in from reference TRBV19 and TRBJ2-3, reads DGGITQSPKYLFRKEGQNVTLSCEQNLNHDAMYWYRQDPGQGLRLIYYSQIVNDFQKGDIAEGYSVSREKKESFPLTVTSAQKNPTAFYLCASQPLRAGTDTQYFGPGTRLTVL.